The 13 T cell receptor beta chains presented below share a single source sample, sequenced in a study of CD8+ T cells in alopecia areata. RNA, once extracted, was reverse transcribed into cDNA for use as the sequencing template. Method: immunoSEQ multiplex PCR; TCRdb's copy keeps in-frame clones and lacks some. The sample holds 170,000 or so clones, approximately 62% seen once. Sequenced here: CD4+ T cells sorted from blood, sampled at week 0. These TCRs come from a human donor with alopecia areata.

This clone appeared a single time. The J gene is TRBJ2-7, the V gene TRBV10-3; 9 bases align to TRBD1. The germline CDR1 and CDR2 sequences are ENHRY and SYGVKD. The J segment lost 1 base and the V segment lost 6 bases, leaving 4 bases of the junction unmatched. This CDR3 spans 14 amino acids. CDR3: CAIRPGTGSYEQYF. CDR3 DNA sequence: TGTGCCATCAGGCCCGGGACAGGGTCCTACGAGCAGTACTTC.

This clone was seen a few times. This chain connects TRBV30 to TRBJ1-5, with D possibly TRBD1 on 6 matching bases. CDR1 and CDR2 (germline): GTSNPN, SVGIG (reference sequence). V was cut by 5 bases and J by 2 bases, with 16 bases left in between. The CDR3 runs 15 residues. The CDR3 loop is CAWGVGGHRNQPQHF. The CDR3 DNA reads TGTGCCTGGGGCGTCGGGGGGCACCGCAATCAGCCCCAGCATTTT. The variable domain in full, with the rest retrieved from reference TRBV30 and TRBJ1-5, is SQTIHQWPATLVQPVGSPLSLECTVEGTSNPNLYWYRQAAGRGLQLLFYSVGIGQISSEVPQNLSASRPQDRQFILSSKKLLLSDSGFYLCAWGVGGHRNQPQHFGDGTRLSIL.

This sequence joins TRBV29-1 and TRBJ2-1, with 8 bases matching TRBD2. V was pared by 3 bases and J by 4 bases, with 5 bases of the junction left unmatched. This CDR3 contains 14 residues. Germline V gene sequence: CDR1 SQVTM, CDR2 ANQGSEA. As DNA, the CDR3 is TGCAGCGTTGACAAGCGGGGGTCATACAATGAGCAGTTCTTC. It encodes CSVDKRGSYNEQFF.

The gene calls are TRBV5-6 and TRBJ1-6; 9 nucleotides align to TRBD1. Germline loops: CDR1 SGHDT, CDR2 YYEEEE. With 3 bases clipped from V and 1 base from J, the junction kept 5 bases outside the gene matches. The CDR3 runs 17 residues. The DNA of the CDR3 is TGTGCCAGCAGCTCCACCGGGACAGGGTCCTATAATTCACCCCTCCACTTT. It yields the protein CASSSTGTGSYNSPLHF.

The chain recombines TRBV25-1 with TRBJ1-6, with 11 positions matching TRBD1. Trimming took 10 bases from V and 8 from J; bases not matched to a gene: 13. Germline CDR1 reads MGHDK; CDR2 reads SYGVNS. The CDR3 length is 16 residues. The CDR3 DNA reads as TGTGCCACCGAGGACAGGGGGCGCGCTCTCGATTCACCCCTCCACTTT. This gives the protein CATEDRGRALDSPLHF.

This clone showed up just once. The V gene is TRBV14, the J gene TRBJ2-1, with TRBD2 matching 14 bases. The CDR3 sequence is 16 residues long. The V gene's germline CDR1 is SGHDN and CDR2 FVKESK. V was pared by 4 bases and J by 1 base, with 0 bases of the junction left unmatched. Written as DNA, the CDR3 is TGTGCCAGCAGCCGGACTAGCGGGGGGTCCTACAATGAGCAGTTCTTC. This gives the protein CASSRTSGGSYNEQFF.

A few counts support this clone. This chain uses TRBV5-1 with TRBJ2-5; 7 bases fit TRBD1. The CDR3 has 14 amino acids. V gave up 2 bases and J gave up 3 bases; unmatched junction bases: 4. Looked up from germline, CDR1 is SGHRS and CDR2 is YFSETQ. DNA of the CDR3: TGCGCCAGCAGCTTACAGGGGAACGAAGAGACCCAGTACTTC. As protein: CASSLQGNEETQYF.

The chain is built from TRBV6-6 and TRBJ1-2; perhaps TRBD1 as D (5 bases). The germline V and J ends were trimmed by 7 bases and 8 bases, with 17 bases remaining between them. CDR1 is MNHNY, CDR2 SVGAGI, per germline (reference sequence). The CDR3 sequence is 13 residues long. The chain's CDR3 is CASTNRGDRGYTF. In DNA, the CDR3 is TGTGCCAGCACCAATCGAGGGGATCGGGGCTACACCTTC.

In this sample, this clone turned up a few times. The chain is built from TRBV5-1 and TRBJ2-5; 9 nucleotides align to TRBD1. CDR3 length: 15 amino acids. Germline V gives CDR1 SGHRS, CDR2 YFSETQ. J was trimmed by 4 bases and V by 0 bases; bases with no gene match: 4. CDR3: CASSLGDREGETQYF. The CDR3 nucleotides read TGCGCCAGCAGCTTGGGGGACAGGGAAGGAGAGACCCAGTACTTC.

The chain carries TRBV30 and TRBJ1-2; 8 bases fit TRBD1. The CDR3 is 15 amino acids. With V trimmed by 2 bases and J by 6 bases, 11 bases remained unmatched. The germline CDR1 and CDR2 sequences are GTSNPN and SVGIG (reference sequence). This CDR3 reads CAWSSGQGSVNGYTF. The CDR3 region has the DNA TGTGCCTGGAGTTCTGGACAGGGATCGGTGAATGGCTACACCTTC.

V and J are TRBV10-3 and TRBJ2-7; TRBD1 matches 8 bases. Germline values: CDR1 ENHRY, CDR2 SYGVKD. The V and J ends lost 8 bases and 0 bases, in that order; junction bases with no gene match: 3. This CDR3 has 13 residues. The CDR3 loop is CAIGQGTSYEQYF. The CDR3 region has the DNA TGTGCCATCGGACAGGGAACCTCCTACGAGCAGTACTTC.

The chain couples TRBV11-2 to TRBJ2-7; 7 nucleotides line up with TRBD1. This CDR3 has 15 residues. V gave up 5 bases and J gave up 0 bases; unmatched junction bases: 7. Germline CDR1 SGHAT, CDR2 FQNNGV. The CDR3 DNA reads as TGTGCCAGCAGCGACGTGACAGGGCGCTCCTACGAGCAGTACTTC. Its translation: CASSDVTGRSYEQYF.

The chain uses TRBV5-1 and TRBJ2-1, with 16 bases fitting TRBD2. Germline lookup yields CDR1 SGHRS and CDR2 YFSETQ. V lost 4 bases, J lost 2 bases, and 9 bases stayed unmatched. The CDR3 runs 19 residues. The CDR3 loop reads CASSPLGTSGGEAYNEQFF. The CDR3 coding sequence is TGCGCCAGCAGCCCCCTGGGGACTAGCGGGGGGGAGGCCTACAATGAGCAGTTCTTC.